Detailed here is one T cell receptor (beta chain). The data derive from a study of blood T cell repertoires in COVID-19. This CDR3 is built from 16 residues. CDR1 is SGHTA and CDR2 is FQGNSA in the germline V gene. V shed 5 bases and J 2 bases; nucleotides not matched to a gene: 8. Libraries were prepared by immunoSEQ multiplex PCR; TCRdb keeps only in-frame clonotypes and omits some of them. The sample carries some 80,000 clones, around 81% recorded once. V gene TRBV7-2 combines with J gene TRBJ2-5; 10 bases match TRBD1. The origin of this receptor is a man older than 75 with acute or convalescent COVID-19. What was sequenced was peripheral blood. CDR3 amino acids: CASSLQPGQGQETQYF. The CDR3 DNA reads TGTGCCAGCAGCCTTCAACCGGGACAGGGGCAAGAGACCCAGTACTTC.